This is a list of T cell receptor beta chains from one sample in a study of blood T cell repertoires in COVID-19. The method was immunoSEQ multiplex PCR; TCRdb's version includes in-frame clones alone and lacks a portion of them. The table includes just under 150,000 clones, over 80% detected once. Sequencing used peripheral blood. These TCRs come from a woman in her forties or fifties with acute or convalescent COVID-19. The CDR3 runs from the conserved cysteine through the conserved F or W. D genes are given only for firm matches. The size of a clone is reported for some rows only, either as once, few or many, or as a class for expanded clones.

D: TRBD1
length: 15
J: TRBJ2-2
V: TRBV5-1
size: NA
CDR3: CASLPGTGHSGELFF
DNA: TGCGCCAGCCTTCCCGGGACAGGGCATAGCGGGGAGCTGTTTTTT

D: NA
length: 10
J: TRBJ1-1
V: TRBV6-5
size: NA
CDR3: CASRLTEAFF
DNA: TGTGCCAGCAGACTTACTGAAGCTTTCTTT

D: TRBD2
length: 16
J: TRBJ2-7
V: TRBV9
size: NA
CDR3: CASSPGLAGGPLEQYF
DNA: TGTGCCAGCAGCCCCGGACTAGCGGGAGGGCCCCTCGAGCAGTACTTC

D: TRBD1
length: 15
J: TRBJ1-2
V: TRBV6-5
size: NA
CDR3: CATYRNGQGIYGYTF
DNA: TGTGCCACCTATAGGAATGGACAGGGAATATATGGCTACACCTTC

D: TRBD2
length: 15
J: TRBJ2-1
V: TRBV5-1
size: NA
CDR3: CASSLTSGSGIEQFF
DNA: TGCGCCAGCAGCCTGACTAGCGGGAGCGGAATTGAGCAGTTCTTC

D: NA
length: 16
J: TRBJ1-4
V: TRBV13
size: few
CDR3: CASRREGGAANEKLFF
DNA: TGTGCCAGCAGGAGAGAGGGCGGGGCGGCTAATGAAAAACTGTTTTTT

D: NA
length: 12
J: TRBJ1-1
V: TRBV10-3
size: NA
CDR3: CAISARNTEAFF
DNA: TGTGCCATCAGTGCTCGGAACACTGAAGCTTTCTTT

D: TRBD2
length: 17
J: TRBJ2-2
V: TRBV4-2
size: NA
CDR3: CASSPGTSGADVGELFF
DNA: TGTGCCAGCAGCCCGGGGACTAGCGGAGCTGATGTCGGGGAGCTGTTTTTT

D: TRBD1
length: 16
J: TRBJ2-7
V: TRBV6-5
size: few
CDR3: CASSYSTGVRSYEQYF
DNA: TGTGCCAGCAGTTACTCGACAGGGGTGAGGTCCTACGAGCAGTACTTC

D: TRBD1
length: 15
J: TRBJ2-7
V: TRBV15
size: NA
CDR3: CATSRVPGGSYEQYF
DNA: TGTGCCACCAGCAGAGTCCCAGGGGGCTCCTACGAGCAGTACTTC

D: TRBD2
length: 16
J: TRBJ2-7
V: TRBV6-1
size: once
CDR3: CASSESLAGGSNEQYF
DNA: TGTGCCAGCAGTGAAAGTTTAGCGGGAGGGTCCAACGAGCAGTACTTC

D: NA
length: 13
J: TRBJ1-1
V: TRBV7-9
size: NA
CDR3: CASSLTGNTEAFF
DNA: TGTGCCAGCAGCTTAACAGGGAACACTGAAGCTTTCTTT

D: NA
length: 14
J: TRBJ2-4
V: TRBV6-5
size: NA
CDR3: CASSYGGAKNIQYF
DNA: TGTGCCAGCAGTTACGGGGGCGCCAAAAACATTCAGTACTTC

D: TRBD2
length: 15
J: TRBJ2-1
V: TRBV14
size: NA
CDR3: CASSQLGGGYNEQFF
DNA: TGTGCCAGCAGCCAACTCGGGGGGGGTTACAATGAGCAGTTCTTC

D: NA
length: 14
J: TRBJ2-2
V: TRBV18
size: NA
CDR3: CASSLDNSAGELFF
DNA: TGTGCCAGCTCACTCGATAATAGTGCCGGGGAGCTGTTTTTT

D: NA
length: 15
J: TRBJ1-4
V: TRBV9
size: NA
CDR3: CASSVGLRDGEKLFF
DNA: TGTGCCAGCAGCGTAGGTTTGCGGGATGGGGAAAAACTGTTTTTT

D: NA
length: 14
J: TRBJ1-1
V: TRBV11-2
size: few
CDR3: CASTRGYPNTEAFF
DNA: TGTGCCAGCACACGGGGGTATCCGAACACTGAAGCTTTCTTT

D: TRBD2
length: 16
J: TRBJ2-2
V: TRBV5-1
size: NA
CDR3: CASSLVLAGDTGELFF
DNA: TGCGCCAGCAGCTTAGTACTAGCGGGGGACACCGGGGAGCTGTTTTTT